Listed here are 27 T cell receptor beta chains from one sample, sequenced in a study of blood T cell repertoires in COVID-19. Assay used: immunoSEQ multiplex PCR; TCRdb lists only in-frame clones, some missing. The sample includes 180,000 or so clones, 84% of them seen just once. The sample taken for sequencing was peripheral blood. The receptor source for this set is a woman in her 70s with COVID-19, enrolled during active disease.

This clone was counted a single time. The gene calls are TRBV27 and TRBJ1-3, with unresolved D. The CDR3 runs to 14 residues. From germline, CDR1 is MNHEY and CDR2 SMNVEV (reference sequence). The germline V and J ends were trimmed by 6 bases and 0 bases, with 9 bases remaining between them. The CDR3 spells CASRPFYSGNTIYF. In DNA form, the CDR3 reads TGTGCCAGCAGACCTTTCTACTCTGGAAACACCATATATTTT.

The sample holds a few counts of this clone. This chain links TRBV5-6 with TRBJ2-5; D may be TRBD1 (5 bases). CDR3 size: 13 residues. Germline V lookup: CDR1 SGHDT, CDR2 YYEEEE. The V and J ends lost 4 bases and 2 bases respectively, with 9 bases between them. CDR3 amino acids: CASSRGLQETQYF. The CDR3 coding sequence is TGTGCCAGCAGCAGGGGCCTTCAAGAGACCCAGTACTTC.

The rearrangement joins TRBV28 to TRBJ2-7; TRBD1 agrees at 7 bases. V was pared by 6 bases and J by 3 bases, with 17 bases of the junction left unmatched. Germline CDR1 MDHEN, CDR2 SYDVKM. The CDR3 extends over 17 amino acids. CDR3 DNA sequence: TGTGCCAGCAGCCCCGAAGGTCCGGGACAGTTATTCTACGAGCAGTACTTC. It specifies CASSPEGPGQLFYEQYF.

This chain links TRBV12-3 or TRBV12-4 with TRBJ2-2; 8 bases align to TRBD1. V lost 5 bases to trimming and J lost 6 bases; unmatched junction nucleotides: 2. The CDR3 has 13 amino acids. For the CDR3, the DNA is TGTGCCAGCAGTCCGACAGGGGCCGGGGAGCTGTTTTTT. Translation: CASSPTGAGELFF.

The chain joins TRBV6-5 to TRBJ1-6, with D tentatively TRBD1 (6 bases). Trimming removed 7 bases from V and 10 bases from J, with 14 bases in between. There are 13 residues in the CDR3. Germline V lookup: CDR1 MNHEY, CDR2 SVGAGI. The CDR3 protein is CASTTLGGSPLHF. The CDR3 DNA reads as TGTGCCAGCACGACTCTAGGGGGATCACCCCTCCACTTT.

The CDR3 is CATSGVERVGDNEQFF. As DNA, the CDR3 is TGTGCCACCAGTGGTGTAGAACGGGTCGGGGACAATGAGCAGTTCTTC. V is TRBV24-1 and J is TRBJ2-1; a weak D match, TRBD2 (5 bases). The V and J ends lost 5 bases and 5 bases respectively, with 18 bases between them. Germline CDR1 reads KGHDR; CDR2 reads SFDVKD. The CDR3 is 16 amino acids.

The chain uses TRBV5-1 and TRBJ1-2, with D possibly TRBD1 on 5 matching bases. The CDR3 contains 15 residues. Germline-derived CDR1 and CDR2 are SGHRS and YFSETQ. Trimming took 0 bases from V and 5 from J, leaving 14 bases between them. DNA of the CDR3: TGCGCCAGCAGCTTGGCCGGAGACAGAAGATATGGCTACACCTTC. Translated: CASSLAGDRRYGYTF.

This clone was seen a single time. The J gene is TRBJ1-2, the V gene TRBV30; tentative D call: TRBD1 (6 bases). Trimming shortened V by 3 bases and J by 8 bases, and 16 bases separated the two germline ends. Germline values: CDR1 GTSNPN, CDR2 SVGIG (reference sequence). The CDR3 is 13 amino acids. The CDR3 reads CAWRNRDMAGYTF. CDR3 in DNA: TGTGCCTGGAGGAACCGGGACATGGCCGGCTACACCTTC.

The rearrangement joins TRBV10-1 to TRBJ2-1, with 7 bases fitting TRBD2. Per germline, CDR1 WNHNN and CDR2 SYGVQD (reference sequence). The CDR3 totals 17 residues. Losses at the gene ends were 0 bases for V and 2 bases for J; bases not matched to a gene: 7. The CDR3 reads CASSESEGGSPYNEQFF. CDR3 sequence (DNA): TGCGCCAGCAGTGAGTCGGAGGGCGGGAGTCCCTACAATGAGCAGTTCTTC.

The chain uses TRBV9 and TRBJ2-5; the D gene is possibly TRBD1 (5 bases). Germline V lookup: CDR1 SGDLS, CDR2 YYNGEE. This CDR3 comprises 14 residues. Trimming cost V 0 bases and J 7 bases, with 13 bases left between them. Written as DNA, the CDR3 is TGTGCCAGCAGCGTAGCTACAAGGGGCGGGACCCAGTACTTC. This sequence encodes CASSVATRGGTQYF.

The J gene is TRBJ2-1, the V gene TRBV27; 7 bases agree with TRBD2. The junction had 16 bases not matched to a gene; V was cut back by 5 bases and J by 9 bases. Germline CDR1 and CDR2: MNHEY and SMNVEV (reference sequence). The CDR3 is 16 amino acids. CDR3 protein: CASSPLGGRVPGEQFF. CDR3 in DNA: TGTGCCAGCAGTCCCCTCGGGGGGAGAGTTCCGGGTGAGCAGTTCTTC.

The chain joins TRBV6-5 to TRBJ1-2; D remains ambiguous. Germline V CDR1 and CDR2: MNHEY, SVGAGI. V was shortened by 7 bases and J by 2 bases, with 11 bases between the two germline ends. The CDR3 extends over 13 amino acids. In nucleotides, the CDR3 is TGTGCCAGCACTCGAACAGAGAACTATGGCTACACCTTC. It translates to CASTRTENYGYTF.

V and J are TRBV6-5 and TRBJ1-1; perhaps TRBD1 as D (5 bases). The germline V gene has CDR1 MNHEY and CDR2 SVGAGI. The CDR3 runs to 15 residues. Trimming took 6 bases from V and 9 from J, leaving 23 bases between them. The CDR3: CASRREAGTGGKAFF. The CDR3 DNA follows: TGTGCCAGCAGGAGGGAAGCAGGGACGGGAGGAAAAGCTTTCTTT.

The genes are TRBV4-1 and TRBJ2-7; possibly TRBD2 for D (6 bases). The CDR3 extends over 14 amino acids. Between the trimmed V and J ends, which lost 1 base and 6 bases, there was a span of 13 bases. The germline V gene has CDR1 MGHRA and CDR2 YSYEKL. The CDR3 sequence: CASSQGLGFSEQYF. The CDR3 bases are TGCGCCAGCAGCCAAGGACTAGGGTTTAGCGAGCAGTACTTC.

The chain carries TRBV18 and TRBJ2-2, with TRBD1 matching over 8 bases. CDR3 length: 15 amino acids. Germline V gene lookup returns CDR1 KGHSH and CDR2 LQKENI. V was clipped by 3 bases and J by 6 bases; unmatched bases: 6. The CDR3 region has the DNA TGTGCCAGCTCACCCGGGACAGGAGCGCCCGGGGAGCTGTTTTTT. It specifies CASSPGTGAPGELFF.

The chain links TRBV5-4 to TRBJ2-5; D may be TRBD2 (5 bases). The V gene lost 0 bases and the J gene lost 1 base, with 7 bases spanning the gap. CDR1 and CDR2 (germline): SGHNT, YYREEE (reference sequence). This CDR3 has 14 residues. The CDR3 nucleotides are TGTGCCAGCAGCTTGGCTGCGGGCCAAGAGACCCAGTACTTC. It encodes CASSLAAGQETQYF.

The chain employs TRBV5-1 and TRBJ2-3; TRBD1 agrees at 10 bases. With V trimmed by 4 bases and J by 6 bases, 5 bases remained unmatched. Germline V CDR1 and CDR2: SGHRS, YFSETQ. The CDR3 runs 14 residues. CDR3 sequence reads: CASSLGTGEDTQYF. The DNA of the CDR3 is TGCGCCAGCAGCCTCGGGACAGGGGAGGATACGCAGTATTTT.

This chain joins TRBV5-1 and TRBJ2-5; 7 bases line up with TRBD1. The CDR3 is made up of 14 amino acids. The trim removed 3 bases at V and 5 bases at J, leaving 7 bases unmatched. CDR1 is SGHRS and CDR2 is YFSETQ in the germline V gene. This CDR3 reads CASSYYRGAETQYF. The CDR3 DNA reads TGCGCCAGCAGCTATTACAGGGGCGCGGAGACCCAGTACTTC.

The CDR3 reads CASSLGAGTSPDTQYF. The CDR3 DNA is TGCGCCAGCAGCTTGGGGGCCGGAACTTCCCCAGATACGCAGTATTTT. This sequence joins TRBV5-1 and TRBJ2-3, with no clear D. Trimming shortened V by 0 bases and J by 4 bases, and 15 bases separated the two germline ends. The CDR3 covers 16 residues. The germline V gene has CDR1 SGHRS and CDR2 YFSETQ.

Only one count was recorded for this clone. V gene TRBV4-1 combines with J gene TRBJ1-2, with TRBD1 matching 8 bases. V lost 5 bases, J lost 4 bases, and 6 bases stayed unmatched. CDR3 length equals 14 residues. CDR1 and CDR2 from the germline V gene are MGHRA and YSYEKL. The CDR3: CASSASGGLYGYTF. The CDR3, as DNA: TGCGCCAGCAGCGCCTCAGGGGGCCTCTATGGCTACACCTTC.

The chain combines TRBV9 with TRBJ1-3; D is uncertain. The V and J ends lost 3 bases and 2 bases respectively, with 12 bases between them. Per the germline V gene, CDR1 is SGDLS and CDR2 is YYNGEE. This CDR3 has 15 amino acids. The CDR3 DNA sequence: TGTGCCAGCAGCGCATCTCAGTCCCCTGGAAACACCATATATTTT. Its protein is CASSASQSPGNTIYF. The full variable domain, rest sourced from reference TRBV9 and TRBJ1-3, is DSGVTQTPKHLITATGQRVTLRCSPRSGDLSVYWYQQSLDQGLQFLIQYYNGEERAKGNILERFSAQQFPDLHSELNLSSLELGDSALYFCASSASQSPGNTIYFGEGSWLTVV.

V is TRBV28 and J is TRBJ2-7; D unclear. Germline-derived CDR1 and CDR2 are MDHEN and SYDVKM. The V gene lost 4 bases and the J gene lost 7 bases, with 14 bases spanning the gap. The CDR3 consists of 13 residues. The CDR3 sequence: CASSWAPSVEQYF. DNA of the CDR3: TGTGCCAGCAGTTGGGCTCCTTCGGTGGAGCAGTACTTC.

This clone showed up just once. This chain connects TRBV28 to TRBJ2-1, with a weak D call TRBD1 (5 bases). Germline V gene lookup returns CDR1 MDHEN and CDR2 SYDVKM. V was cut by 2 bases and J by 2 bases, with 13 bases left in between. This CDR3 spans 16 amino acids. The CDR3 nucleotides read TGTGCCAGCAGTTTAACTCAGGGCGGCACCTACAATGAGCAGTTCTTC. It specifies CASSLTQGGTYNEQFF.

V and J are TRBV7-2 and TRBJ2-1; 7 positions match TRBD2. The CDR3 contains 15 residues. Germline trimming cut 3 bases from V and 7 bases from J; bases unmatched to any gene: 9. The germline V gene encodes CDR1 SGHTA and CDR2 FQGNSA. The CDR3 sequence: CASSFWGGSRNEQFF. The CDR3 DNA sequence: TGTGCCAGCAGCTTTTGGGGCGGGAGTCGAAATGAGCAGTTCTTC.

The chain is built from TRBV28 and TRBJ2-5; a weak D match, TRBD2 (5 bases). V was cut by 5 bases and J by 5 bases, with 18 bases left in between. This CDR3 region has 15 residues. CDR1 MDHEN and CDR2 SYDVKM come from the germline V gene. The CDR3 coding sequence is TGTGCCAGCAGTCATCGGGGAAAACCGGGGGAGACCCAGTACTTC. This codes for CASSHRGKPGETQYF.

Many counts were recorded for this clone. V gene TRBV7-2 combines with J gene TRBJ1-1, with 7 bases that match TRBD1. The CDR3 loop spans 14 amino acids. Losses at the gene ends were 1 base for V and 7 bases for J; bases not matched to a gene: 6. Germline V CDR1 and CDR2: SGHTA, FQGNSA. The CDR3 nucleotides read TGTGCCAGCAGCTTAGGAGGGGGCTACGGTGAAGCTTTCTTT. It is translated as CASSLGGGYGEAFF.

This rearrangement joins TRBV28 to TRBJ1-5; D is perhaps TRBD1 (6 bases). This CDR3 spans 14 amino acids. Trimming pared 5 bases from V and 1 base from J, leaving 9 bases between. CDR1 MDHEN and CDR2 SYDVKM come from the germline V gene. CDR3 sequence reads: CASSRGGSNQPQHF. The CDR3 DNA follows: TGTGCCAGCAGTAGGGGGGGAAGCAATCAGCCCCAGCATTTT.